This T cell receptor beta chain appears in the sequencing data of a study of blood T cell repertoires in COVID-19. Study as a whole: Italy, Spain and the United States were the sources of the convalescent and acute COVID-19 samples. T cells, B-cell-depleted T cells, or PBMCs provided the cDNA or gDNA that served as material.

The CDR3 sequence is 14 residues long. CDR1 and CDR2 from the germline V gene are LNHDA and SQIVND (reference sequence). The ends were cut back, 5 bases at V and 6 bases at J, with 14 bases in the middle. In the original analysis: Amplification from reference gene primers served as the basis for estimated nucleated cell counts. Some clones are missing from TCRdb's copy, which holds only in-frame ones; the method was immunoSEQ multiplex PCR. V and J calls and clone size are copied from that table; D and trimming were computed from the DNA. Of over 200,000 clones detected, around nine tenths appear once; the ten largest clones hold roughly 2.5%.

This TCR was recovered from a woman aged 60-75 years with acute or convalescent COVID-19. The rearrangement uses TRBV19 and TRBJ1-5; D is perhaps TRBD1 (6 bases). The sequencing input was peripheral blood. CDR3 loop: CASSWQGSGQPQHF. In nucleotides, the CDR3 is TGTGCCAGTAGTTGGCAGGGGAGTGGTCAGCCCCAGCATTTT.